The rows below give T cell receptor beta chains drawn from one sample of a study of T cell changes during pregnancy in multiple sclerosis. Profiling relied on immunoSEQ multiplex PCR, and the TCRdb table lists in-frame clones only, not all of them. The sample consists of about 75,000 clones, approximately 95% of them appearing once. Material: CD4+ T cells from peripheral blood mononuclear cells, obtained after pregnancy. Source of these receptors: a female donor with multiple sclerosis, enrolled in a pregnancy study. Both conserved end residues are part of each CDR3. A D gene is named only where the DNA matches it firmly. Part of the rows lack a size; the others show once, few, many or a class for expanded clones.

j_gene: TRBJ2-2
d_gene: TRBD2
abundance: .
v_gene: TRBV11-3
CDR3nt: TGTGCCAGCAGCTCCCGGGTGGGGAGGGCCTCCGGGGAGCTGTTTTTT
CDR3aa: CASSSRVGRASGELFF

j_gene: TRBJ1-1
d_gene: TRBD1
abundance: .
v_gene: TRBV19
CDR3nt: TGTGCCAGTAGTCTAGGACAGGTTCCAATGAACACTGAAGCTTTCTTT
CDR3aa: CASSLGQVPMNTEAFF

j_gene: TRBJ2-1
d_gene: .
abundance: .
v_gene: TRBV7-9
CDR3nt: TGTGCCAGCAGCTTACTTGGCTCAGGACACCGAGGTAATGAGCAGTTCTTC
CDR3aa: CASSLLGSGHRGNEQFF

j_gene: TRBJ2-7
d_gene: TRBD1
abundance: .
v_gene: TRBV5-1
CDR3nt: TGCGCCAGCAGCACACTCCGAACAGGGGGAATCACCTACGAGCAGTACTTC
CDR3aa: CASSTLRTGGITYEQYF

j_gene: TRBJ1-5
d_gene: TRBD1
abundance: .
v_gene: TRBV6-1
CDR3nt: TGTGCCAGCAGTGAAGGTACAGGGGGAAAGCCCCAGCATTTT
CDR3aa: CASSEGTGGKPQHF

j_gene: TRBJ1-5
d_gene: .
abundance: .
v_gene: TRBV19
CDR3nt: TGTGCCAGTAGTTACAGCGGGGGCAATCAGCCCCAGCATTTT
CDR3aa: CASSYSGGNQPQHF

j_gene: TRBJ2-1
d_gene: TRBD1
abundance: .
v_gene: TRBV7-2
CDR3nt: TGTGCCAGCAGCTTACTCAGGACAGGGGGCTACAATGAGCAGTTCTTC
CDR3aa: CASSLLRTGGYNEQFF

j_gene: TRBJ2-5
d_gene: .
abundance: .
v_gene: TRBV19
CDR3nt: TGTGCCAGCCGGGGGGCTGAGACCCAGTACTTC
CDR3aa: CASRGAETQYF

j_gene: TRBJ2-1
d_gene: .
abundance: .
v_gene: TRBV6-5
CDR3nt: TGTGCCAGCGGGGGGAGGGGGTCCTACAATGAGCAGTTCTTC
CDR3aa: CASGGRGSYNEQFF

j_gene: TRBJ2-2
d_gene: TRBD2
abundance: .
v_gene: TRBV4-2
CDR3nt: TGTGCCAGCAGCCAAGAGGGACTAGCGGGAACCGGGGAGCTGTTTTTT
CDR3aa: CASSQEGLAGTGELFF

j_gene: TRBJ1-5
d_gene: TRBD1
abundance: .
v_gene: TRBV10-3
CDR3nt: TGTGCCACGGGGAGGGGACAGGGGGCCCAGCCCCAGCATTTT
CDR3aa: CATGRGQGAQPQHF

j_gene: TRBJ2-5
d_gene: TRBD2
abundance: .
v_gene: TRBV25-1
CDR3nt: TGTGCCAGCGGGGGGGGAGGAACATACCAAGAGACCCAGTACTTC
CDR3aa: CASGGGGTYQETQYF

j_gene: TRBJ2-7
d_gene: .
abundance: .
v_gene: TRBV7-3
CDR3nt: TGTGCCAGCAGTCGAAGGGGCAGGGAGGAATACGAGCAGTACTTC
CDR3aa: CASSRRGREEYEQYF

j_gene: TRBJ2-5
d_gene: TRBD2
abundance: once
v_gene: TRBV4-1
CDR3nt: TGCGCCAGCAGCGGGGATCTTGGGACTAGCGGGTTATTGCAGGAGACCCAGTACTTC
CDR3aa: CASSGDLGTSGLLQETQYF

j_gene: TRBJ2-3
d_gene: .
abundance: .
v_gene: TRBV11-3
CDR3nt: TGTGCCAGCAGCCCATTCCCGACAAGCACAGATACGCAGTATTTT
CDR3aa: CASSPFPTSTDTQYF

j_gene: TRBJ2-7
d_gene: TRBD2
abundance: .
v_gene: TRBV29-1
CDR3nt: TGCAGCGTGCCGCGGACTAGCGGGAGGATAGAGGAGCAGTACTTC
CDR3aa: CSVPRTSGRIEEQYF

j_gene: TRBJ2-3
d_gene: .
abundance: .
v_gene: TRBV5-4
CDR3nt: TGTGCCAGCAGCTTGGGGCCCCCTAGCACAGATACGCAGTATTTT
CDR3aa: CASSLGPPSTDTQYF

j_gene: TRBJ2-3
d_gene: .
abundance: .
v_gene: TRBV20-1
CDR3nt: TGCAGCGAGCGGGTGGCGGATACGCAGTATTTT
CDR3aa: CSERVADTQYF

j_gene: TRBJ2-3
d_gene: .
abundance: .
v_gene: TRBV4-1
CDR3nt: TGCGCCAGCAGCCAAGGTGAGACAGATACGCAGTATTTT
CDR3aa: CASSQGETDTQYF

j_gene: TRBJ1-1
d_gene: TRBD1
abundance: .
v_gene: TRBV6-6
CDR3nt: TGTGCCAGCAGTTACGGGACAGCGAACACTGAAGCTTTCTTT
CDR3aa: CASSYGTANTEAFF

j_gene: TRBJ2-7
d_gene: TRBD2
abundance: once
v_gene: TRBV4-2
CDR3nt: TGTGCCAGCAGCCAAAGCGGGAATACCTACGAGCAGTACTTC
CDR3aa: CASSQSGNTYEQYF

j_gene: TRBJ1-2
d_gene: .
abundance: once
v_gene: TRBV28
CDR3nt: TGTGCCAGCAGTGAAGGAGGGGCTGGCTACACCTTC
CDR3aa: CASSEGGAGYTF

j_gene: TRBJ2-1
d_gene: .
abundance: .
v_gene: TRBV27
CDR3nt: TGTGCCAGCAGCCCTATTCGCTCCTACAATGAGCAGTTCTTC
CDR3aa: CASSPIRSYNEQFF

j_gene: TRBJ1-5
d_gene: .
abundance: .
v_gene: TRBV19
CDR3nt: TGTGCCAGTACCCCGACAGGTAACAGCAATCAGCCCCAGCATTTT
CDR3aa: CASTPTGNSNQPQHF

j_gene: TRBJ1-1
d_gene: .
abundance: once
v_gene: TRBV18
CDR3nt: TGTGCCAGCTCACCAACCGGGAACACTGAAGCTTTCTTT
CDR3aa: CASSPTGNTEAFF

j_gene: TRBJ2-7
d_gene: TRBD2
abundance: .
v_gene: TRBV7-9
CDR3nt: TGTGCCAGCAGCCTGGTACTACGGACTAGCGGGCGGTACGAGCAGTACTTC
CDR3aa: CASSLVLRTSGRYEQYF

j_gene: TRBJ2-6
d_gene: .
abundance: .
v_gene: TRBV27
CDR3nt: TGTGCCAGCAGTTTAGCAGGGGGGCTCTCTGGGGCCAACGTCCTGACTTTC
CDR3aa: CASSLAGGLSGANVLTF

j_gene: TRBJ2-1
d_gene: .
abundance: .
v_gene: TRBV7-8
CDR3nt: TGTGCCAGCAGCTTAATTCGTCCCCTGGGAAGACAGGACAATGAGCAGTTCTTC
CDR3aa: CASSLIRPLGRQDNEQFF

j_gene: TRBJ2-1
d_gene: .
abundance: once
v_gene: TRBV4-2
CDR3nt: TGTGCCAGCAGCCAAGGGGTAAGCGGACCTCCGATATACAATGAGCAGTTCTTC
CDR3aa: CASSQGVSGPPIYNEQFF

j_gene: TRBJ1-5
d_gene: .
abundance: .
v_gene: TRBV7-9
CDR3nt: TGTGCCAGCAGCTTTTCCTCCGCGGGTCTGCTTGGCAATCAGCCCCAGCATTTT
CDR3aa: CASSFSSAGLLGNQPQHF

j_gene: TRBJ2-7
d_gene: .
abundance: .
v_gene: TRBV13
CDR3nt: TGTGCCAGCAGCATTAGCGGAAGATACGAGCAGTACTTC
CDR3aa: CASSISGRYEQYF

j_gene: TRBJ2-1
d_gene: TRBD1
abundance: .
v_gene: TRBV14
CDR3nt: TGTGCCAGCAGCCATGCCAGGGGGCTGAGGAACAATGAGCAGTTCTTC
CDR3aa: CASSHARGLRNNEQFF

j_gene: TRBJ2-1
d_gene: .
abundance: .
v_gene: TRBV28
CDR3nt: TGTGCCAGCAGTTTATCCAGGGGTAATTACAATGAGCAGTTCTTC
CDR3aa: CASSLSRGNYNEQFF

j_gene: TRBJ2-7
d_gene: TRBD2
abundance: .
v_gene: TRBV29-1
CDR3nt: TGCAGCGTTGTGACTAGCGGGACGGGTAATGAGCAGTACTTC
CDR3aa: CSVVTSGTGNEQYF

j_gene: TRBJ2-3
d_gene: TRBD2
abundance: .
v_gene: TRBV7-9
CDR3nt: TGTGCCAGCAGCCAGGGACTAGCGGGGAGCACAGATACGCAGTATTTT
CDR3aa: CASSQGLAGSTDTQYF

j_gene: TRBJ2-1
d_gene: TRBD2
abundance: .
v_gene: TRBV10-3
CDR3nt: TGTGCCATCAGTGGCACTAGCGGAGTCTACAATGAGCAGTTCTTC
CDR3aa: CAISGTSGVYNEQFF

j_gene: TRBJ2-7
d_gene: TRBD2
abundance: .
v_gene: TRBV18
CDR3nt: TGTGCCAGCTCACCAGAGGGACTAGCGTTGTACGAGCAGTACTTC
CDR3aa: CASSPEGLALYEQYF

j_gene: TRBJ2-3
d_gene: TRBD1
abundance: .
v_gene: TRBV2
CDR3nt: TGTGCCAGCAGTGGACAGGGACGGACAGATACGCAGTATTTT
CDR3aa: CASSGQGRTDTQYF

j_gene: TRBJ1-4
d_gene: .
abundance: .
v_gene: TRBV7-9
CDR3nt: TGTGCCAGCAGCTTAGGCCCGGGCGTCCGAGGGAAGGAAAAACTGTTTTTT
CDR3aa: CASSLGPGVRGKEKLFF

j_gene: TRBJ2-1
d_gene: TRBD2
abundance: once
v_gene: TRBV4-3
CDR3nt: TGCGCCAGCAGCTCACCGGGACTAGCCTCCAATGAGCAGTTCTTC
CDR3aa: CASSSPGLASNEQFF

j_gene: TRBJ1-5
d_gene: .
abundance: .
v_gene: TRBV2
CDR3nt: TGTGCCAGCAGCCCCGGTCTCCTACGGGGTCAGCCCCAGCATTTT
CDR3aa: CASSPGLLRGQPQHF

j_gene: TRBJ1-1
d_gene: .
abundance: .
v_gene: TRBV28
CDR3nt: TGTGCCAGTACAAGAAGAAGGAACACTGAAGCTTTCTTT
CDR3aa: CASTRRRNTEAFF

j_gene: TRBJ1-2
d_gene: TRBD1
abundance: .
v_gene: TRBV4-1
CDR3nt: TGCGCCAGCAGCCAACCGGGACAGGAGTACAACTATGGCTACACCTTC
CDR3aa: CASSQPGQEYNYGYTF

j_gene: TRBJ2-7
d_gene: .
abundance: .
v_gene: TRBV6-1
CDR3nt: TGTGCCAGCAGTGGTCTGCCGGGCTCCTACGAGCAGTACTTC
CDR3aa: CASSGLPGSYEQYF

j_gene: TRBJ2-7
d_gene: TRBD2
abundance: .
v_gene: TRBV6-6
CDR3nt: TGTGCCAGCAGAACAGCGGGGAACTACGAGCAGTACTTC
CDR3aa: CASRTAGNYEQYF

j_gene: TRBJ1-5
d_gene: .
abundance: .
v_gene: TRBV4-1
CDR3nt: TGCGCCAGCAGCCAAGATTACCCAGGAACTAGCAATCAGCCCCAGCATTTT
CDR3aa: CASSQDYPGTSNQPQHF

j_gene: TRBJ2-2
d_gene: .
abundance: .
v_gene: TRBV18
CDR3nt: TGTGCCAGCTCACCCCTGAGCGCGTCTAACACCGGGGAGCTGTTTTTT
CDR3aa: CASSPLSASNTGELFF

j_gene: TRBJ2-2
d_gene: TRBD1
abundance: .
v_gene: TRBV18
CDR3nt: TGTGCCAGCTCGCCTAGAATTACAGGGGACACCGGGGAGCTGTTTTTT
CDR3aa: CASSPRITGDTGELFF

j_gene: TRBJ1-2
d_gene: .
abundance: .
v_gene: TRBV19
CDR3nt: TGTGCCAGTACTGGGGGGGAAGACTATGGCTACACCTTC
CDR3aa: CASTGGEDYGYTF

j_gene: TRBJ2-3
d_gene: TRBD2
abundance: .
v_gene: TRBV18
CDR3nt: TGTGCCAGCTCACCACCAAGACTAGCGGGAGCATATACAGATACGCAGTATTTT
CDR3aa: CASSPPRLAGAYTDTQYF

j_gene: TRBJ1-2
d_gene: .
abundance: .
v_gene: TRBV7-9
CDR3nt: TGTGCCAGCAGCTATAGACAGTCTTATGGCTACACCTTC
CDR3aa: CASSYRQSYGYTF

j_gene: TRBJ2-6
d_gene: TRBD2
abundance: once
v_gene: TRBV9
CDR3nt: TGTGCCAGCAGCGAAGGACTAGCGGGGGGACCCTCTGGGGCCAACGTCCTGACTTTC
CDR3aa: CASSEGLAGGPSGANVLTF